The present T cell receptor (beta chain) was sequenced within a study of cytomegalovirus exposure and HLA in healthy donors. CDR1 MNHGY and CDR2 SVAAGI come from the germline V gene. This CDR3 spans 16 amino acids. The V segment lost 3 bases and the J segment 3 bases; nucleotides outside the gene matches: 9. The PCR ran on 60 Vbeta and 13 Jbeta primers. Assay used: immunoSEQ multiplex PCR; TCRdb lists only in-frame clones, some missing. The repertoire holds roughly 160,000 clones, with more than 80% as singletons. General observations from the study: A previous analysis found most TCR beta V segments productive roughly 87% or roughly 30% of the time. In vitro, three CMV-associated chains proved specific for CMV antigens. The majority of CMV-associated TCR beta chains were reported as apparently HLA-restricted in a later analysis.

Concerning this clone itself: Its matching antigen is unknown.

The origin of this receptor is a male donor in good health and CMV-seronegative. The gene calls are TRBV6-9 and TRBJ2-7, with TRBD1 identical over 9 bases. The specimen sequenced was PBMCs. CDR3 amino acids: CASSYTGTGSIYEQYF. CDR3 DNA sequence: TGTGCCAGCAGTTACACCGGGACAGGGTCTATCTACGAGCAGTACTTC.